Listed below are T cell receptor beta chains from one sample, sequenced in a study of shared clonotypes between healthy human individuals. Profiled with immunoSEQ multiplex PCR; TCRdb holds only in-frame clones, not every one. Of approximately 2.1 million clones listed, more than 85% are singletons. Sequencing was done on a sample of naive CD4+ T cells from PBMCs. The receptors were sampled from a man aged 18 to 29 in good health. Some clones in this sample may be carry-over from other donors' samples. Both conserved end residues are part of each CDR3. D genes are given only for firm matches. Size is omitted from some rows. Given values are once, few, many or a class for expanded clones.

-	TRBV2	TRBJ1-4	-	TGTGCCAGCCTGACAGGAAGTAATGAAAAACTGTTTTTT	CASLTGSNEKLFF
-	TRBV27	TRBJ1-5	-	TGTGCCAGCACCACTATTCCAGGTTGGGCGAGTCAGCCCCAGCATTTT	CASTTIPGWASQPQHF
-	TRBV7-2	TRBJ1-3	-	TGTGCCAGCAGCTTAGTCCCGGGGTCCGGAAACACCATATATTTT	CASSLVPGSGNTIYF
-	TRBV19	TRBJ1-2	TRBD1	TGTGCCAGTACCCGGACAGGGCGAAACTATGGCTACACCTTC	CASTRTGRNYGYTF
-	TRBV6-1	TRBJ2-3	-	TGTGCCAGCAGTGAAGTTACGGTGACACATACGCAGTATTTT	CASSEVTVTHTQYF
few	TRBV6-5	TRBJ1-2	-	TGTGCCAGCAGGTCACCCGACAGGACTATCTATGGCTACACCTTC	CASRSPDRTIYGYTF
-	TRBV2	TRBJ1-3	-	TGTGCCAGCAGTGGCACCAGCTCTGGAAACACCATATATTTT	CASSGTSSGNTIYF
-	TRBV28	TRBJ1-3	-	TGTGCCAGCAAGCTGTTAACGGGGGCTGGAAACACCATATATTTT	CASKLLTGAGNTIYF
-	TRBV11-2	TRBJ2-2	-	TGTGCCAGCAGCTTAGATGTGGGGACCGGGGAGCTGTTTTTT	CASSLDVGTGELFF
-	TRBV5-4	TRBJ2-2	TRBD2	TGTGCCAGCAGCTTGCCTAGGACTAGCGGGAGTAGGAACGGGGAGCTGTTTTTT	CASSLPRTSGSRNGELFF
-	TRBV18	TRBJ1-2	-	TGTGCCAGCTCACCGGAGAGGGTTTATGGCTACACCTTC	CASSPERVYGYTF
once	TRBV19	TRBJ2-1	-	TGTGCCAGTAGTATGTTGGTGTCATGGTCGGGGGGCGATGAGCAGTTCTTC	CASSMLVSWSGGDEQFF
-	TRBV29-1	TRBJ2-2	-	TGCAGCGTCCTAAGGGCGACGAACACCGGGGAGCTGTTTTTT	CSVLRATNTGELFF
-	TRBV28	TRBJ2-7	TRBD1	TGTGCCAGCAGTCCCGGGACAGGTGCTTACTACGAGCAGTACTTC	CASSPGTGAYYEQYF
few	TRBV19	TRBJ2-5	TRBD1	TGTGCCAGTAGTTCCCGACAGGGAGAGACCCAGTACTTC	CASSSRQGETQYF
-	TRBV30	TRBJ1-2	-	TGTGCCTGGAGTAACCCCACCTATGGCTACACCTTC	CAWSNPTYGYTF
-	TRBV19	TRBJ1-1	-	TGTGCCAGTAGCCTTGGACAGATTATAACTACTATGAACACTGAAGCTTTCTTT	CASSLGQIITTMNTEAFF
-	TRBV5-1	TRBJ2-7	-	TGCGCCAGCACCCCTCTCCGGGACTCCAACTCCTACGAGCAGTACTTC	CASTPLRDSNSYEQYF
-	TRBV5-1	TRBJ1-1	-	TGCGCCAGCAGCTTGCAGGGCGCGAACACTGAAGCTTTCTTT	CASSLQGANTEAFF
-	TRBV18	TRBJ2-7	-	TGTGCCAGCTCAACTGGACCCTCCGGAGAGCAGTACTTC	CASSTGPSGEQYF
-	TRBV7-6	TRBJ2-7	TRBD2	TGTGCCAGCAGCTTAGAGGGGCAGCGGGGCTACGAGCAGTACTTC	CASSLEGQRGYEQYF
-	TRBV29-1	TRBJ1-4	-	TGCAGCGTTCAGGGTTCATCTGAAAAACTGTTTTTT	CSVQGSSEKLFF
once	TRBV18	TRBJ2-7	-	TGTGCCAGCTCACCAAACCGGGACTCGAGCTACGAGCAGTACTTC	CASSPNRDSSYEQYF
-	TRBV7-4	TRBJ2-1	-	TGTGCCAGCAGCTTATGGGCATGTGAGCAGTTCTTC	CASSLWACEQFF
-	TRBV23-1	TRBJ2-7	TRBD1	TGCGCCAGCAGCATCCCCGGACAGGGCTACGAGCAGTACTTC	CASSIPGQGYEQYF
-	TRBV19	TRBJ2-1	-	TGTGCCAGCACACCAAGGGCCATTAAGGTTAGGTACAATGAGCAGTTCTTC	CASTPRAIKVRYNEQFF
-	TRBV5-6	TRBJ1-1	-	TGTGCCAGCAGCTTGGCGGGGCAGGGCTCTAACACTGAAGCTTTCTTT	CASSLAGQGSNTEAFF
-	TRBV2	TRBJ1-1	TRBD1	TGTGCCAGCAGCATCGCCGGGACAGGGGGACCGGATGCTTTCTTT	CASSIAGTGGPDAFF
-	TRBV19	TRBJ2-2	TRBD2	TGTGCCACTAAACCCGGGAGGGCGAACACCGGGGAGCTGTTTTTT	CATKPGRANTGELFF